This T cell receptor (beta chain) was captured in a study of T cells after yellow fever vaccination. On the study more broadly: Preparation used SMART-Seq v4 Ultra Low Input for the low-cell-number fractions. Study-level points and caveats: The secondary response peaked faster, at day 5 versus 15, but was weaker. Most primary-vaccination clones reappeared after the booster (approximately 96% CD4, 88% CD8).

A few counts support this clonotype. Its antigen is unidentified. A universal primer site and UMIs were added as TCR cDNA was made by 5'RACE template switching. Each CDR3 protein gets one entry after TCRdb re-called the 5' RACE reads with MiXCR. Among a few hundred thousand distinct CDR3 sequences listed, approximately 4% were seen once. Germline loops: CDR1 MNHEY, CDR2 SVGAGI. V gave up 7 bases and J gave up 5 bases, with 17 bases separating them. The CDR3 is made up of 15 amino acids. The origin of this receptor is a man younger than 35 who received the YFV17D yellow fever vaccine. This material consisted of PBMCs, taken 15 days after the yellow fever booster vaccination. The J gene is TRBJ2-2, the V gene TRBV6-5, with D perhaps assigned TRBD1 or TRBD2 (5 bases each). CDR3 in DNA: TGTGCCAGCAATCCCCGGGACGGACTTACCGGGGAGCTGTTTTTT. It is translated as CASNPRDGLTGELFF.